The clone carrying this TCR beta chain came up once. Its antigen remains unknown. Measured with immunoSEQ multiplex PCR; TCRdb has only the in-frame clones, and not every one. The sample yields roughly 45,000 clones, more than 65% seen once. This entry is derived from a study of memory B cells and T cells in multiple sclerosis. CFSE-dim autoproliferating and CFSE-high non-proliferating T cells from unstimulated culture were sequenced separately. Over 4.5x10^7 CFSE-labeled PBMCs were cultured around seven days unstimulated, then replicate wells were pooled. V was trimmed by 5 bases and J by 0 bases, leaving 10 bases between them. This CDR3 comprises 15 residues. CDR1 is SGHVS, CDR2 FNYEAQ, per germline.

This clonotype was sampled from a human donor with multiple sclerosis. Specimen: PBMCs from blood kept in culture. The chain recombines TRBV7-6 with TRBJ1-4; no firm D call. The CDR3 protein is CASSLWGSTNEKLFF. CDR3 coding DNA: TGTGCCAGCAGCCTCTGGGGATCAACTAATGAAAAACTGTTTTTT.